This TCR beta chain was profiled in a study of graft-versus-host responses after intestinal transplantation. Whole-study results and caveats: Recipient marrow showed GvH clones, some seen first in ileum or blood.

The trim removed 1 base at V and 9 bases at J, leaving 10 bases unmatched. The CDR3 runs 15 residues. The germline V gene encodes CDR1 SGHRS and CDR2 YFSETQ. This clone was counted a single time. Its antigen remains unknown. The table came from immunoSEQ multiplex PCR; TCRdb's copy has only in-frame clones and leaves some out. The data contain 40,000 to 55,000 clones, about four fifths of them singletons. This chain uses TRBV5-1 with TRBJ2-1; 7 bases are shared with TRBD2. The TCR was taken from a human donor who was the organ donor for an intestinal transplant. This specimen consisted of unstimulated CD4+ T cells sorted from spleen or lymph node cells, obtained before transplant. CDR3 DNA: TGCGCCAGCAGCTTGTCTGGGCTGCAGCGGGGTGAGCAGTTCTTC. Protein: CASSLSGLQRGEQFF.